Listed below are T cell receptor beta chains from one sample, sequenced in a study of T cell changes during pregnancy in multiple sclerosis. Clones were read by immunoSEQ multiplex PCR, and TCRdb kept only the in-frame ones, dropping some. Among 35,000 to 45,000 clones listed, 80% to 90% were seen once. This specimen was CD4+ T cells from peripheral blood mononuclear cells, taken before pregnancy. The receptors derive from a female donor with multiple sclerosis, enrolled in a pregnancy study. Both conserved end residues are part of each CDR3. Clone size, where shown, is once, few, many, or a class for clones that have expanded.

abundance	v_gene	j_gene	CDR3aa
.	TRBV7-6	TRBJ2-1	CASSRAGDPDNEQFF
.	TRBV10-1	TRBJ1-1	CASSSDREGAFF
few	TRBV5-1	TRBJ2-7	CASSLGGQGTYEQYF
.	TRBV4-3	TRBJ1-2	CASSLGDRPYGYTF
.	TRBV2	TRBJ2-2	CASSGRDRGTGELFF
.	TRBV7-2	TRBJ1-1	CASSPAGGTEAFF
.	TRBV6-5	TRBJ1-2	CASSYGDRVHGGYTF
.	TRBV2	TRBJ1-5	CASSAGLYQPQHF
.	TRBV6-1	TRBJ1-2	CASSEVAVYGYTF
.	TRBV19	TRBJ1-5	CASSRRTGENQPQHF
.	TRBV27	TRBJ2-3	CASRTRRSSTDTQYF
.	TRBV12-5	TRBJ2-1	CASGLALNEQFF
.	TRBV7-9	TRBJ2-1	CASSTVGRYNEQFF
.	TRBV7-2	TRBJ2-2	CASSLWGPGTGELFF
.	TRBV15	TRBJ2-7	CATSRGDRQAYEQYF
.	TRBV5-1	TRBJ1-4	CASSPRGMGEKLFF
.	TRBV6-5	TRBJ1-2	CASSPRQGNYGYTF
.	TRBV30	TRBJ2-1	CAWSIGGSDNEQFF
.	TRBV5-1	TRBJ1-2	CASSMSWGQPNYGYTF
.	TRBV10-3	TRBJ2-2	CAIRRLVTGELFF
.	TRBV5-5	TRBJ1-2	CASSFAPTDPNYGYTF
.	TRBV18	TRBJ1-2	CASSPRTGSSYGYTF
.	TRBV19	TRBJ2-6	CASSPGTGRGANVLTF